This T cell receptor beta chain was sequenced during a study of CD8+CD57+ T cells in acquired aplastic anemia. In the study overall: Sorted CD4+ and CD8+ cell DNA averaged approximately 3.2 ug.

There are many counts of this clonotype. In patients chosen for sequencing, flow cytometry had shown CD8+CD57+ cell expansion. Genomic DNA, the template, was used for profiling of the TCR beta VDJ and CDR3. TCRdb processed the reads anew with MiXCR; each CDR3 protein has one entry. This sample has 450,000 to 550,000 distinct CDR3 sequences; less than 35% occur once, and the top ten carry roughly 0.89%. Germline V CDR1 and CDR2: LNHDA, SQIVND (reference sequence). The CDR3 runs 14 residues. Trimming shortened V by 10 bases and J by 2 bases, and 15 bases separated the two germline ends. This sequence joins TRBV19 and TRBJ1-5; D ambiguous. The specimen sequenced was sorted CD4+, CD8+, or CD8+CD57+ T cells (not recorded which) from PBMCs. This receptor was identified in a human donor with aplastic anemia. CDR3 bases: TGTGCCACACAAGAGGATGGTCGCAATCAGCCCCAGCATTTT. Translation: CATQEDGRNQPQHF.